These T cell receptor beta chains were read from a single sample in a study of T cells expressing NK-cell markers. TCRdb re-analyzed the 5' RACE reads; it lists each CDR3 protein once, without DNA. Its table records around 470,000 distinct CDR3 sequences. The source material was blood T cells: a sorted CD56 or NKG2C T cell subset, CD4+ or CD8+ T cells, or bulk PBMC T cells (not recorded which). These receptors were collected from a woman in her forties or fifties in good health. Each CDR3 is given with its conserved first and last residue.

j_gene | v_gene | CDR3aa
TRBJ2-2 | TRBV27 | CASSLSWGRDTGELFF
TRBJ2-5 | TRBV6-5 | CASSLSGRGQGGTQYF
TRBJ1-2 | TRBV29-1 | CSVEGPEALYGYTF
TRBJ2-1 | TRBV4-1 | CASSQDRGRTPSREQFF
TRBJ2-1 | TRBV10-3 | CAIKKAGGVSEQFF
TRBJ2-2 | TRBV12-3/TRBV12-4 | CASRRAGGSANTGELFF
TRBJ2-7 | TRBV27 | CASSPLAGAIEQYF
TRBJ1-1 | TRBV5-1 | CASSLDTEAFF
TRBJ2-1 | TRBV20-1 | CSASVGQEQFF
TRBJ2-1 | TRBV7-2 | CASSLARTLYNEQFF
TRBJ2-5 | TRBV6-2/TRBV6-3 | CASRYDLTGETQYF
TRBJ2-3 | TRBV9 | CASSVEREGLSTDTQYF
TRBJ1-1 | TRBV29-1 | CSGRAGTGFTEAFF
TRBJ2-1 | TRBV12-3/TRBV12-4 | CASSLEVASSYNEQFF
TRBJ2-1 | TRBV3-1 | CASSQEGLAFNNEQFF
TRBJ2-1 | TRBV11-3 | CASSFRSGGSEQFF
TRBJ2-1 | TRBV5-5 | CASSFAVLNEQFF
TRBJ2-1 | TRBV5-1 | CASSLAGGPQFF
TRBJ1-1 | TRBV28 | CASTTGRGYTEAFF
TRBJ1-1 | TRBV12-3/TRBV12-4 | CASSLRQEGEGAFF
TRBJ2-5 | TRBV4-1 | CASSQSGTQYF
TRBJ1-5 | TRBV12-3/TRBV12-4 | CASSFQAGASNQPQHF
TRBJ2-1 | TRBV5-5 | CASSLVFGALAGGGEQFF
TRBJ2-7 | TRBV10-3 | CAISGWQDYEQYF
TRBJ1-4 | TRBV9 | CASSVGTGMEKLFF
TRBJ2-7 | TRBV13 | CASSLGAFSGRAYEQYF
TRBJ2-1 | TRBV25-1 | CASSDPGTKQFF
TRBJ2-1 | TRBV12-3/TRBV12-4 | CASSLLGAGLNEQFF
TRBJ2-2 | TRBV7-2 | CASSSAGTANGELFF
TRBJ2-1 | TRBV3-1 | CASSQGRPGLAGLDEQFF
TRBJ1-1 | TRBV12-3/TRBV12-4 | CASSQRTHTHREEAFF
TRBJ2-1 | TRBV4-1 | CASSQDRATSGHNEQFF
TRBJ2-1 | TRBV20-1 | CSARRVSGRADNEQFF